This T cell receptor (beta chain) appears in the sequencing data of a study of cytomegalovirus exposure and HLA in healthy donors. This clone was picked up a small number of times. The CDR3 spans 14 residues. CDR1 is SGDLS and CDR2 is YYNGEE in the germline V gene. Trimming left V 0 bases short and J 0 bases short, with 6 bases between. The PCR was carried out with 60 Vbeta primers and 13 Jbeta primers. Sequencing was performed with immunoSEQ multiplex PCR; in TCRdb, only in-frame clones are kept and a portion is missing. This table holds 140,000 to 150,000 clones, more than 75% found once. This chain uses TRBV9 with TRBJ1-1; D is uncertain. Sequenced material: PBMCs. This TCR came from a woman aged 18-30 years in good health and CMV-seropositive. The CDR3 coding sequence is TGTGCCAGCAGCGTAGTCACAGTGAACACTGAAGCTTTCTTT. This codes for CASSVVTVNTEAFF.